The source of this T cell receptor (beta chain) is a study of T cell responses to AZD1222 COVID-19 vaccine (dated by TCRdb to about 2021). General notes on the study: Because spike-specific TCR depth and breadth did not differ between the two schedules, AZD1222 recipients who got a second dose at roughly 4 weeks were pooled with those who got a second dose at roughly 12 weeks. A total of 230 to 250 trial participants underwent TCR sequencing, of whom about 210 received two doses of AZD1222 and about 26 received two doses of the MenACWY control vaccine. Enrollment into the trials was organized by age into subgroups of 18-55, 56-69 and 70-plus years, and those subgroups contained approximately 150, 30 and 60 TCR-sequenced participants, respectively.

The germline V gene (reference sequence) gives CDR1 as SEHNR and CDR2 as FQNEAQ. From the cysteine through the phenylalanine, the CDR3 covers 13 amino acids. Just the 39-base CDR3 DNA is kept, in frame starting at base 1. A distance of 12 bases separates the germline ends of V and J, which lose 5 bases and 5 bases respectively. Overall study outcomes, separate from this receptor: A significant rise in spike-specific TCR breadth and depth was observed after two AZD1222 doses relative to day 0 and relative to MenACWY recipients. Conclusions about previously exposed vaccinees were limited because only six AZD1222 recipients were SARS-CoV-2 seropositive at baseline. CD4 TCRs associated with the vaccine covered the entire spike protein, and the dominant responses were in regions 160-218 and 743-854. Because no day 14 peak-response samples were available, repertoires were characterized only after the peak T cell response. Participants were mostly white British and included more females than males, and it was suggested by the authors that clonal diversity may have been underestimated. The 56-69-year group was small, and its depth increase did not reach significance, likely because of low power. Reportedly, almost half of the unique spike-specific TCRs recognized epitopes lying outside the regions that are mutated in the B.1.351 and B.1.1.7 variants.

As regards this clone: It lacks a known antigen. No base-level quality is on record; no much larger clone is a single base apart.

The sample's time point label, decoded: baseline before first vaccination. Vaccinee samples were obtained from the UK trials COV001 and COV002, which included a single-blind randomized controlled phase 2/3 trial of AZD1222 (ChAdOx1 nCoV-19) in healthy adults. For TCRbeta chain sequencing, PBMC samples were collected from trial participants at day 0 and at day 28 after the second dose. The CDR3 regions of human TCRbeta chains were analyzed by immunosequencing. The study's own analysis went as follows. Repertoire TCRs were matched against a reference library of SARS-CoV-2-specific TCRs generated with the MIRA antigen-specificity platform. Breadth was defined as the fraction of unique TCRs that were SARS-CoV-2-associated, and depth was defined as the fraction of total T cells that were SARS-CoV-2-associated. Using the MIRA data, every spike-specific TCR was mapped to the spike region that the TCR reacted to and assigned to either a CD4 or a CD8 class. Log10-transformed breadth and depth values were compared by one-way ANOVA with Sidak's multiple comparisons tests. TCRdb obtained this table from immuneACCESS and retained in-frame rearrangements with V and J assigned. These tables miss some clones; where compared with another copy, unresolved V genes account for less than half of the shortfall, and the remainder is unexplained. That table is the source of V, J and clone size, and D and trimming were worked out from the DNA. Recorded for this sample are around 160,000 clones; about 92% of them occurred a single time. The ten largest account for 1.5% to 2% of the sample.

The TCR originated in an adult in good health. The chain is encoded by TRBV7-9 joined to TRBJ1-1; TRBD1 is perhaps the D gene, given 6 matching bases. The source material was peripheral blood, sampled on day 0 of AZD1222 vaccination. Here the CDR3 is given as CASSPRQGTEAFF. The DNA sequence is as follows: TGTGCCAGCAGCCCCCGCCAGGGGACTGAAGCTTTCTTT.